This is a list of T cell receptor beta chains from one sample in a study of cytomegalovirus exposure and HLA in healthy donors. Profiling relied on immunoSEQ multiplex PCR, and the TCRdb table lists in-frame clones only, not all of them. The sample has 110,000 to 150,000 clones; more than 8% are singletons. The sample consisted of PBMCs. The receptors originated from a man in his fifties in good health and CMV-seronegative. The CDR3 runs from the conserved cysteine through the conserved F or W. A D gene is named only where the DNA matches it firmly. Rows may omit the clone size; those that give it use once, few, many or a size class.

clone size	V gene	D gene	J gene	CDR3 protein	CDR3 DNA
few	TRBV7-2	TRBD2	TRBJ2-1	CASRSKSGSSYNEQFF	TGTGCCAGCAGATCAAAGAGCGGGAGCTCCTACAATGAGCAGTTCTTC
few	TRBV5-1	-	TRBJ2-1	CASSLRNRGDNEQFF	TGCGCCAGCAGTCTTCGGAATCGGGGAGACAATGAGCAGTTCTTC
-	TRBV4-1	TRBD2	TRBJ2-1	CASSQEASGSYNEQFF	TGCGCCAGCAGCCAAGAGGCTAGCGGCTCCTACAATGAGCAGTTCTTC
-	TRBV9	-	TRBJ2-1	CASSAQSGLYNEQFF	TGTGCCAGCAGCGCCCAAAGCGGGCTGTACAATGAGCAGTTCTTC
-	TRBV7-9	TRBD1	TRBJ2-1	CASSLARQGVVYNEQFF	TGTGCCAGCAGCTTAGCCCGACAGGGAGTAGTTTACAATGAGCAGTTCTTC
few	TRBV20-1	-	TRBJ2-7	CSAEATYEQYF	TGCAGTGCCGAGGCCACCTACGAGCAGTACTTC
few	TRBV4-1	TRBD2	TRBJ2-7	CASSPTGGRALYEQYF	TGCGCCAGCAGCCCCACTGGCGGGAGGGCCCTCTACGAGCAGTACTTC
-	TRBV25-1	TRBD1	TRBJ1-5	CASSECVTGGKQPQHF	TGTGCCAGCAGTGAATGCGTAACAGGGGGTAAGCAGCCCCAGCATTTT
-	TRBV7-6	-	TRBJ1-5	CASSLGGPEPQHF	TGTGCCAGCAGCTTAGGTGGTCCGGAGCCCCAGCATTTT
few	TRBV25-1	TRBD1	TRBJ2-1	CASSGGQSYNEQFF	TGTGCCAGCAGTGGGGGACAGAGCTACAATGAGCAGTTCTTC
few	TRBV19	-	TRBJ2-7	CASSIHLSSYEQYF	TGTGCCAGTAGTATACACTTAAGCTCCTACGAGCAGTACTTC
few	TRBV30	-	TRBJ2-7	CAWSGGQPPREQYF	TGTGCCTGGAGCGGGGGACAGCCCCCTCGAGAGCAGTACTTC
few	TRBV19	TRBD2	TRBJ2-3	CASSEGLAGGAQYF	TGTGCCAGTAGTGAGGGACTAGCGGGGGGGGCGCAGTATTTT
few	TRBV30	TRBD2	TRBJ2-4	CAWVPHPGGGSIQYF	TGTGCCTGGGTCCCCCATCCGGGGGGGGGTAGCATTCAGTACTTC
-	TRBV6-1	TRBD1	TRBJ1-1	CASSVSGQGANTEAFF	TGTGCCAGCAGTGTCTCGGGACAGGGAGCGAACACTGAAGCTTTCTTT
few	TRBV9	-	TRBJ2-7	CASSVFSTGWQRNNEQYF	TGTGCCAGCAGCGTTTTTAGTACAGGGTGGCAGAGGAATAACGAGCAGTACTTC
-	TRBV18	-	TRBJ2-5	CASSPVASKETQYF	TGTGCCAGCTCGCCGGTAGCGTCGAAAGAGACCCAGTACTTC
few	TRBV10-2	-	TRBJ2-7	CASEGSSYEQYF	TGCGCCAGCGAAGGGAGCTCCTACGAGCAGTACTTC
-	TRBV30	TRBD2	TRBJ2-7	CASSGAGTYEQYF	TGTGCCTCCTCGGGAGCGGGGACCTACGAGCAGTACTTC
-	TRBV7-8	-	TRBJ2-7	CASTQEPGSYEQYF	TGTGCCAGCACGCAGGAGCCGGGAAGTTACGAGCAGTACTTC
few	TRBV6-1	-	TRBJ1-1	CASSSPGHGKTEAFF	TGTGCCAGCAGTTCACCGGGACACGGGAAAACTGAAGCTTTCTTT
few	TRBV4-1	TRBD1	TRBJ2-7	CASSQVTGQGGYEQYF	TGCGCCAGCAGCCAAGTGACAGGACAGGGAGGCTACGAGCAGTACTTC
few	TRBV9	TRBD1	TRBJ1-2	CASSVLGQADYGYTF	TGTGCCAGCAGCGTTCTCGGACAGGCAGACTATGGCTACACCTTC
few	TRBV11-2	TRBD2	TRBJ2-5	CASSSPELAGGSYQETQYF	TGTGCCAGCAGCTCCCCCGAACTAGCGGGAGGGAGTTACCAAGAGACCCAGTACTTC
-	TRBV5-1	-	TRBJ2-3	CASKRIAAGRSTDTQYF	TGCGCCAGCAAACGTATCGCGGCGGGGCGGAGCACAGATACGCAGTATTTT
few	TRBV5-1	-	TRBJ1-3	CASSLSSSGNTIYF	TGCGCCAGCAGCTTGTCCAGCTCTGGAAACACCATATATTTT
few	TRBV5-1	TRBD1	TRBJ1-2	CASSFLGDRQGGYTF	TGCGCCAGCAGCTTCCTCGGGGACAGGCAGGGTGGCTACACCTTC
-	TRBV18	-	TRBJ1-4	CASSPPTLTNEKLFF	TGTGCCAGCTCACCTCCTACGCTAACTAATGAAAAACTGTTTTTT
-	TRBV25-1	TRBD1	TRBJ1-2	CASSVTGGVLGYTF	TGTGCCAGCAGTGTTACAGGGGGCGTCTTAGGCTACACCTTC
few	TRBV7-2	-	TRBJ2-7	CASIGGPSSYEQYF	TGTGCCAGCATCGGGGGACCAAGCTCCTACGAGCAGTACTTC
-	TRBV7-3	-	TRBJ2-1	CASSSRQVRVNEQFF	TGTGCCAGCAGCTCGCGACAGGTGAGGGTCAATGAGCAGTTCTTC
few	TRBV7-9	-	TRBJ1-2	CASSPPDTNYGYTF	TGTGCCAGCAGCCCACCGGACACGAACTATGGCTACACCTTC